A single sample is the source of the 2 T cell receptor beta chains below, sequenced in a study of T cells in Graves' hyperthyroidism and ophthalmopathy. The source material, RNA transcripts, was used to amplify TCR beta CDR3 regions. First-round RT-PCR of the TCR CDR3 relied on the HTBI primer set. TCRdb re-derived calls from the multiplex PCR reads in MiXCR, one entry per CDR3 protein. This table has around 240,000 distinct CDR3 sequences, roughly 17% appearing once. The sample consisted of blood. Every receptor here comes from a woman aged 18-29 years with Graves' ophthalmopathy.

This clonotype was counted at least ten times. This chain joins TRBV18 and TRBJ1-4, with no clear D. This CDR3 region has 17 residues. Germline CDR1 is KGHSH and CDR2 is LQKENI. Trimming shortened V by 0 bases and J by 5 bases, and 16 bases separated the two germline ends. DNA for the CDR3: TGTGCCAGCTCACCACCGTCCGTGAGGGCAGAAAATGAAAAACTGTTTTTT. Its translation is CASSPPSVRAENEKLFF.

This sequence joins TRBV11-2 and TRBJ1-1; tentatively, D is TRBD1 (5 bases). CDR3 size: 16 residues. V was pared by 2 bases and J by 6 bases, with 19 bases between. In germline, CDR1 is SGHAT, CDR2 FQNNGV. CDR3 nucleotides: TGTGCCAGCAGCTTATTAGGAGGGGCGATAGTAGCTGAAGCTTTCTTT. It translates to CASSLLGGAIVAEAFF.